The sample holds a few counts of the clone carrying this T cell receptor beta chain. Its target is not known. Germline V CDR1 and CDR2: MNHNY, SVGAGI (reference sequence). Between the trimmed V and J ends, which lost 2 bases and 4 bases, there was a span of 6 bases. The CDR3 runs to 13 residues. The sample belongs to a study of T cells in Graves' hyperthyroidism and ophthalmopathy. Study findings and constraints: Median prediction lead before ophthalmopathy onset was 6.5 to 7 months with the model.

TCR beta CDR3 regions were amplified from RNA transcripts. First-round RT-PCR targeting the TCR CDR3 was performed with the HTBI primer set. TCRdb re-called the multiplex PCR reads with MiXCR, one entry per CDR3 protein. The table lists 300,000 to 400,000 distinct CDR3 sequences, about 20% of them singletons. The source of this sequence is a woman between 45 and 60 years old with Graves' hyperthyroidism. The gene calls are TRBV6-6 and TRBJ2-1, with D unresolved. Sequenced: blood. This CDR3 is CASSYALYNEQFF. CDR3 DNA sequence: TGTGCCAGCAGTTACGCTTTATACAATGAGCAGTTCTTC.